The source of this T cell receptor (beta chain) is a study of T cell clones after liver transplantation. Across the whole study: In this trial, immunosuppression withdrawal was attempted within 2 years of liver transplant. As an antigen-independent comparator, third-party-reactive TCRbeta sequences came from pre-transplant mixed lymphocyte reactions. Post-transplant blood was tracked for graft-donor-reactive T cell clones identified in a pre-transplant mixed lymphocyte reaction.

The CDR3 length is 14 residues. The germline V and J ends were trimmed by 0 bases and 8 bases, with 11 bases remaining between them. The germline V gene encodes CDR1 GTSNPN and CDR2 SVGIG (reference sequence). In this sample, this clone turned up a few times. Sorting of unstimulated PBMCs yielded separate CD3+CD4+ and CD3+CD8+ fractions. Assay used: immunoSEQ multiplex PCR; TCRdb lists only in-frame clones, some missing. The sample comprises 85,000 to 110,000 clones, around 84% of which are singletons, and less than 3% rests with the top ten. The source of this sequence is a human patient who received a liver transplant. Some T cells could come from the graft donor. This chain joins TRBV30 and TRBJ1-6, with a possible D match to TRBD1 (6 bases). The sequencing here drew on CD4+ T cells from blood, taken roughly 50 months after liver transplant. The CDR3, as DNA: TGTGCCTGGAGTGTAGCCAGGGGTCATTCACCCCTCCACTTT. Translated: CAWSVARGHSPLHF.